This T cell receptor (beta chain) was captured in a study of T cells in Graves' hyperthyroidism and ophthalmopathy. Study results and limitations: A model of 13 V-J features distinguished ophthalmopathy from stable hyperthyroidism.

V shed 0 bases and J shed 5 bases, with 14 bases lying between them. Germline V gene lookup returns CDR1 SQVTM and CDR2 ANQGSEA. The CDR3 totals 15 residues. This clonotype was seen a few times. The antigen is undetermined. Amplification of TCR beta CDR3 regions was performed using RNA transcripts as template. HTBI primers drove first-round RT-PCR of the TCR CDR3. TCRdb re-analysed the multiplex PCR reads in MiXCR, keeping a single row per CDR3 protein. In the table there are 700,000 or so distinct CDR3 sequences, roughly 15% of which are singletons. Diagnosis rested on symptoms, serum thyroxine and TRAb, thyroid ultrasound, and orbital computed tomography. Extraction of PBMCs used roughly 10 ml of fresh peripheral blood.

J is TRBJ2-1 and V is TRBV29-1; the D gene is possibly TRBD2 (6 bases). The sequenced material came from blood. The TCR was taken from a man younger than 35 with Graves' hyperthyroidism. The CDR3 nucleotides are TGCAGCGTTGAAGATCCCCGGCAGCGGGACAATGAGCAGTTCTTC. It codes for CSVEDPRQRDNEQFF.